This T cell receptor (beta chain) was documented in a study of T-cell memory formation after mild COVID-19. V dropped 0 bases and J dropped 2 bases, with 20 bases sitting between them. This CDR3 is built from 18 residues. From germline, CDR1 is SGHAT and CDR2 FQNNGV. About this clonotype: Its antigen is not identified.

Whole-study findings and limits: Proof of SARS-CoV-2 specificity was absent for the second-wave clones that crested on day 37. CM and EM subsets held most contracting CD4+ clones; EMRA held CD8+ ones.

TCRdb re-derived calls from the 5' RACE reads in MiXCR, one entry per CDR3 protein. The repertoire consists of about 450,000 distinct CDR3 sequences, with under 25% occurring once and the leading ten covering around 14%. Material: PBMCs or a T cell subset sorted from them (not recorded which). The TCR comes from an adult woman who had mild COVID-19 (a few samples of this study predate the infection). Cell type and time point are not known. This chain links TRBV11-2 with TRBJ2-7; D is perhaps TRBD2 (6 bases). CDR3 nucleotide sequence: TGTGCCAGCAGCTTAGATAGGTGGGACTCGCCGAACACCTACGAGCAGTACTTC. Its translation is CASSLDRWDSPNTYEQYF. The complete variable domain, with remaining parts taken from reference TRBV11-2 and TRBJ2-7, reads EAGVAQSPRYKIIEKRQSVAFWCNPISGHATLYWYQQILGQGPKLLIQFQNNGVVDDSQLPKDRFSAERLKGVDSTLKIQPAKLEDSAVYLCASSLDRWDSPNTYEQYFGPGTRLTVT.